The 4 T cell receptor beta chains below come from one sample, sequenced in a study of cytomegalovirus exposure and HLA in healthy donors. Amplification used 60 Vbeta primers and 13 Jbeta primers. Some clones are missing from TCRdb's copy, which holds only in-frame ones; the method was immunoSEQ multiplex PCR. This sample yields 140,000 or so clones, of which 82% are seen a single time; roughly 9.7% belongs to the top ten. Material: PBMCs. The receptors were gathered from a woman aged 55-70 years in good health and CMV-seropositive.

The chain carries TRBV19 and TRBJ2-1; 11 bases are a match to TRBD1. Losses at the gene ends were 3 bases for V and 7 bases for J; bases not matched to a gene: 2. This CDR3 comprises 14 residues. Germline V CDR1 and CDR2: LNHDA, SQIVND (reference sequence). DNA for the CDR3: TGTGCCAGTAGTATCCGGGACAGGGGGAATGAGCAGTTCTTC. As protein: CASSIRDRGNEQFF.

This clone was seen just once. V usage is TRBV15 and J usage is TRBJ2-7; TRBD2 matches 9 bases. The CDR3 runs to 14 residues. Trimming cost V 5 bases and J 1 base; bases outside gene matches: 3. Germline values: CDR1 LNHNV, CDR2 YYDKDF (reference sequence). As DNA, the CDR3 is TGTGCCACCAGCGGTCTAGCGGGGTCCTACGAGCAGTACTTC. This codes for CATSGLAGSYEQYF.

The chain has TRBV19 and TRBJ1-1; D unresolved. CDR3 length: 13 amino acids. Per the germline V gene, CDR1 is LNHDA and CDR2 is SQIVND (reference sequence). Trimming shortened V by 5 bases and J by 1 base, and 8 bases separated the two germline ends. As DNA, the CDR3 is TGTGCCAGTAGTCCGAGACAGAACACTGAAGCTTTCTTT. Its protein product is CASSPRQNTEAFF. The whole variable domain, filled in from reference TRBV19 and TRBJ1-1, reads DGGITQSPKYLFRKEGQNVTLSCEQNLNHDAMYWYRQDPGQGLRLIYYSQIVNDFQKGDIAEGYSVSREKKESFPLTVTSAQKNPTAFYLCASSPRQNTEAFFGQGTRLTVV.

The chain combines TRBV6-5 with TRBJ1-3, with TRBD1 as a possible D gene (5 bases). The CDR3 is 14 residues long. In germline, CDR1 is MNHEY, CDR2 SVGAGI. V lost 6 bases and J lost 0, with 9 bases in between. DNA for the CDR3: TGTGCCAGCAGATCGACAGCCTCTGGAAACACCATATATTTT. This translates into CASRSTASGNTIYF.